Following are 31 T cell receptor beta chains from one sample sequenced in a study of CD8 T cells in ankylosing spondylitis. One entry per CDR3 protein, called by TCRdb with MiXCR from the 5' RACE reads. The data show under 300,000 distinct CDR3 sequences, roughly 10% seen once. The sequencing input was blood, either unsorted or a sorted T cell fraction (not recorded which). Receptor source: a male donor with ankylosing spondylitis or in good health (not recorded which).

Ten or more counts support this clonotype. The chain has TRBV10-3 and TRBJ2-5; D gene uncertain. The V gene lost 3 bases and the J gene lost 0 bases, with 8 bases spanning the gap. The germline gives CDR1 ENHRY, CDR2 SYGVKD. There are 14 residues in the CDR3. The CDR3 here is CAISDQRDQETQYF. The CDR3 coding sequence is TGTGCCATCAGTGACCAACGGGACCAAGAGACCCAGTACTTC.

This clonotype has just a few counts. Written as DNA, the CDR3 is TGTGCCAGCAGCAAAGGACAGGGAAACTATGGCTACACCTTC. Its protein product is CASSKGQGNYGYTF. V is TRBV11-2 and J is TRBJ1-2; 8 nucleotides line up with TRBD1. The CDR3 totals 14 residues. Germline CDR1 and CDR2: SGHAT and FQNNGV. The trim removed 5 bases at V and 2 bases at J, leaving 4 bases unmatched.

This clonotype was seen ten or more times. The J gene is TRBJ1-2, the V gene TRBV20-1, with a tentative D call TRBD1 (5 bases). Germline V CDR1 and CDR2: DFQATT, SNEGSKA (reference sequence). V lost 5 bases and J 4 bases, leaving 11 bases between the germline ends. This CDR3 has 12 residues. CDR3 nucleotide sequence: TGCAGTGCTGGGACCCCCAGCTATGGCTACACCTTC. This gives the protein CSAGTPSYGYTF.

At least ten counts were recorded for this clonotype. V gene TRBV7-2 combines with J gene TRBJ2-2, with D perhaps TRBD2 (6 bases). Deletions cut 5 bases from V and 8 bases from J, with 12 bases between. The germline V gene encodes CDR1 SGHTA and CDR2 FQGNSA. The CDR3 loop spans 13 amino acids. CDR3: CASSPRREGELFF. The DNA of the CDR3 is TGTGCCAGCAGCCCTCGTCGGGAGGGGGAGCTGTTTTTT. Full variable domain (rest looked up from reference TRBV7-2 and TRBJ2-2): GAGVSQSPSNKVTEKGKDVELRCDPISGHTALYWYRQSLGQGLEFLIYFQGNSAPDKSGLPSDRFSAERTGGSVSTLTIQRTQQEDSAVYLCASSPRREGELFFGEGSRLTVL.

Ten or more counts support this clonotype. CDR3 sequence reads: CASSFLGFNTEAFF. The CDR3 nucleotides read TGTGCCAGCAGTTTCCTAGGTTTCAACACTGAAGCTTTCTTT. V gene TRBV12-3 or TRBV12-4 combines with J gene TRBJ1-1; unclear D gene. CDR3 length equals 14 residues. Between the trimmed V and J ends, which lost 3 bases and 2 bases, there was a span of 10 bases.

Many counts were recorded for this clonotype. The chain employs TRBV12-3 or TRBV12-4 and TRBJ2-2, with a weak D call TRBD2 (6 bases). Trimming shortened V by 7 bases and J by 5 bases, and 11 bases separated the two germline ends. There are 13 residues in the CDR3. The CDR3 bases are TGTGCCAGCATTGAGGGGAGGACCGGGGAGCTGTTTTTT. Encoded protein: CASIEGRTGELFF.

This clonotype occurred many times. V gene TRBV5-1 combines with J gene TRBJ2-3, with D possibly matching TRBD2 (7 bases). The CDR3 totals 16 residues. The germline gives CDR1 SGHRS, CDR2 YFSETQ. Trimming pared 2 bases from V and 10 bases from J, leaving 23 bases between. The CDR3 reads CASSFVVSGGPKAQYF. CDR3 DNA sequence: TGCGCCAGCAGCTTCGTCGTTTCCGGGGGGCCCAAGGCGCAGTATTTT.

This clonotype was detected ten times or more. This sequence joins TRBV25-1 and TRBJ1-2; D call uncertain. Trimming left V 2 bases short and J 3 bases short, with 10 bases between. The CDR3 totals 14 residues. In germline, CDR1 is MGHDK, CDR2 SYGVNS. The CDR3 DNA is TGTGCCAGCAGTGAACCCGGGGTGGACTATGGCTACACCTTC. Protein: CASSEPGVDYGYTF.

This clonotype was detected many times. The chain is built from TRBV20-1 and TRBJ2-5, with 10 bases lining up with TRBD1. The CDR3 length is 13 residues. Germline assignment: CDR1 DFQATT and CDR2 SNEGSKA (reference sequence). V gave up 6 bases and J gave up 6 bases; unmatched junction bases: 7. CDR3 coding DNA: TGCAGTGCCCAGACAGGGGGCCTGAAGACCCAGTACTTC. It yields the protein CSAQTGGLKTQYF.

This clonotype has at least ten counts. The genes are TRBV12-3 or TRBV12-4 and TRBJ1-1; possibly TRBD1 for D (6 bases). The CDR3 loop spans 12 amino acids. Trimming pared 6 bases from V and 10 bases from J, leaving 15 bases between. The CDR3 sequence: CASSAAGGRAFF. The CDR3 nucleotides are TGTGCCAGCAGCGCCGCGGGGGGGCGAGCTTTCTTT.

This clonotype was found a few times. This chain links TRBV7-2 with TRBJ2-7; D is possibly TRBD2 (5 bases). Germline V CDR1 and CDR2: SGHTA, FQGNSA. This CDR3 contains 16 residues. Between the trimmed V and J ends, which lost 5 bases and 0 bases, there was a span of 17 bases. In DNA, the CDR3 is TGTGCCAGCAGCCTCCCCGGTGGAGGCGCCTCCTACGAGCAGTACTTC. As protein: CASSLPGGGASYEQYF.

This clonotype turned up a few times. The chain employs TRBV11-2 and TRBJ2-1, with 13 bases that match TRBD2. The V gene end was trimmed by 5 bases and the J gene end by 7 bases; junction bases not matched to a gene: 17. Germline loops: CDR1 SGHAT, CDR2 FQNNGV. The CDR3 consists of 19 residues. CDR3 in amino acids: CASSPNSGLAGVLRNEQFF. The DNA for the CDR3 is TGTGCCAGCAGCCCGAACTCCGGACTAGCGGGAGTACTGCGGAATGAGCAGTTCTTC.

Concerning this clonotype: A read error may explain this, as a much larger clone is one base away. The rearrangement joins TRBV25-1 to TRBJ1-2, with D uncertain. Germline CDR1 reads MGHDK; CDR2 reads SYGVNS. The CDR3 loop spans 15 amino acids. This CDR3 reads CGSSARVGHNYGYTF. The CDR3 DNA reads as TGTGGCAGCAGTGCGAGGGTCGGGCATAACTATGGCTACACCTTC.

At least ten counts were recorded for this clonotype. The genes are TRBV2 and TRBJ2-5, with 9 bases aligning to TRBD2. This CDR3 comprises 15 residues. Germline CDR1 reads SNHLY; CDR2 reads FYNNEI. The J segment lost 0 bases and the V segment lost 6 bases, leaving 5 bases of the junction unmatched. CDR3 sequence: CASRRLAVNQETQYF. The CDR3 DNA follows: TGTGCCAGCAGGAGACTAGCGGTTAACCAAGAGACCCAGTACTTC.

The chain has TRBV12-3 or TRBV12-4 and TRBJ1-5; D gene uncertain. The CDR3 has 12 amino acids. Trimming took off 6 bases at V and 5 bases at J, with 8 bases between the two ends. CDR3 bases: TGTGCCAGCAGCGTACTATATCAGCCCCAGCATTTT. This sequence encodes CASSVLYQPQHF.

This clonotype was counted many times. The chain combines TRBV5-1 with TRBJ2-1; 9 bases fit TRBD2. Germline V gene sequence: CDR1 SGHRS, CDR2 YFSETQ. Trimming at V came to 0 bases and at J to 7 bases, leaving 5 bases not matched to a gene. CDR3 size: 15 residues. In nucleotides, the CDR3 is TGCGCCAGCAGCTTGGCGGGCGGGGGGGCAAATGAGCAGTTCTTC. Translating it yields CASSLAGGGANEQFF.

This clonotype has a handful of counts. The chain is built from TRBV2 and TRBJ1-1; 8 nucleotides line up with TRBD1. Trimming at V came to 4 bases and at J to 4 bases, leaving 5 bases not matched to a gene. CDR3 length: 14 amino acids. Germline CDR1 and CDR2: SNHLY and FYNNEI. CDR3 protein: CASSVGQGPTEAFF. As DNA, the CDR3 is TGTGCCAGCAGTGTTGGACAGGGACCCACTGAAGCTTTCTTT.

This clonotype was seen repeatedly, ten times or more. J is TRBJ2-1 and V is TRBV4-1; perhaps D is TRBD1 or TRBD2 (5 bases each). The CDR3 consists of 15 residues. Trimming pared 7 bases from V and 5 bases from J, leaving 18 bases between. Germline CDR1 MGHRA, CDR2 YSYEKL. The CDR3 protein is CASNLVGVRNNEQFF. CDR3 DNA sequence: TGCGCCAGCAACCTCGTGGGGGTGAGAAACAATGAGCAGTTCTTC.

This clonotype occurred a few times. The chain combines TRBV12-3 or TRBV12-4 with TRBJ1-2, with 8 bases matching TRBD1. Unmatched junction bases numbered 5, after V lost 5 bases and J lost 6 bases. This CDR3 has 13 residues. CDR3 protein: CASSPTGVDGYTF. In DNA, the CDR3 is TGTGCCAGCAGTCCGACAGGGGTTGATGGCTACACCTTC.

J is TRBJ2-2 and V is TRBV9, with D tentatively TRBD1 (6 bases). The CDR3 spans 16 residues. The V end was cut by 3 bases, the J end by 3 bases, with 15 bases between. CDR1 is SGDLS and CDR2 is YYNGEE in the germline V gene. The CDR3 reads CASSASSTGYTGELFF. CDR3 nucleotides: TGTGCCAGCAGCGCCTCAAGTACAGGGTACACCGGGGAGCTGTTTTTT.

This clonotype was seen many times. The rearrangement uses TRBV29-1 and TRBJ1-1; perhaps TRBD1 as D (5 bases). The CDR3 extends over 12 amino acids. Germline V gene lookup returns CDR1 SQVTM and CDR2 ANQGSEA. Trimming took off 7 bases at V and 4 bases at J, with 13 bases between the two ends. CDR3 residues: CSGRWGSTEAFF. CDR3 sequence (DNA): TGCAGCGGCCGGTGGGGGAGCACTGAAGCTTTCTTT.

This clonotype was recorded a few times. The chain recombines TRBV7-8 with TRBJ2-7; 14 nucleotides agree with TRBD2. The germline CDR1 and CDR2 sequences are SGHVS and FQNEAQ. V gave up 3 bases and J gave up 4 bases; unmatched junction bases: 8. This CDR3 has 17 amino acids. CDR3 region: CASSFPGLAGAQYEQYF. CDR3 sequence (DNA): TGTGCCAGCAGCTTCCCGGGACTAGCGGGGGCCCAGTACGAGCAGTACTTC.

This clonotype was seen more than once but under ten times. V and J are TRBV9 and TRBJ2-2; TRBD1 matches 10 bases. The trim removed 0 bases at V and 3 bases at J, leaving 2 bases unmatched. The CDR3 is made up of 16 amino acids. Per germline, CDR1 SGDLS and CDR2 YYNGEE. CDR3 DNA sequence: TGTGCCAGCAGCGTAGATGGGACAGGGGACACCGGGGAGCTGTTTTTT. This sequence encodes CASSVDGTGDTGELFF.

This clonotype has at least ten counts. The gene calls are TRBV10-2 and TRBJ2-5, with TRBD2 matching over 7 bases. The CDR3 length is 16 residues. The J segment lost 5 bases and the V segment lost 2 bases, leaving 11 bases of the junction unmatched. From germline, CDR1 is WSHSY and CDR2 SAAADI. CDR3 in DNA: TGCGCCAGCAGTGAGCGGGCTAGCGGTGATTGGGAGACCCAGTACTTC. It specifies CASSERASGDWETQYF.

This clonotype came up many times. The chain joins TRBV30 to TRBJ1-6; tentative D call: TRBD1 (5 bases). The V end was cut by 4 bases, the J end by 5 bases, with 30 bases between. Germline values: CDR1 GTSNPN, CDR2 SVGIG (reference sequence). The CDR3 sequence is 20 residues long. As DNA, the CDR3 is TGTGCCTGGAAGCTCAAGGGCCCCACCTCATCGGGGGGTGATAATTCACCCCTCCACTTT. Residues: CAWKLKGPTSSGGDNSPLHF.

There are a few counts of this clonotype. This chain connects TRBV5-1 to TRBJ2-1, with TRBD1 matching over 11 bases. Germline V lookup: CDR1 SGHRS, CDR2 YFSETQ. CDR3 length: 19 residues. V lost 2 bases to trimming and J lost 9 bases; unmatched junction nucleotides: 19. CDR3 residues: CASSFNINPGQGAAAEQFF. Here the CDR3 DNA reads TGCGCCAGCAGCTTTAACATTAATCCTGGACAGGGGGCAGCGGCTGAGCAGTTCTTC.

Ten or more counts support this clonotype. The J gene is TRBJ1-1, the V gene TRBV20-1; no reliable D call. The V gene lost 0 bases and the J gene lost 6 bases, with 5 bases spanning the gap. The CDR3 is 11 residues long. Germline lookup yields CDR1 DFQATT and CDR2 SNEGSKA (reference sequence). The CDR3, as DNA: TGCAGTGCTAGAGATAACCCTGAAGCTTTCTTT. It is translated as CSARDNPEAFF.

V gene TRBV28 combines with J gene TRBJ2-1, with D unresolved. CDR1 and CDR2 from the germline V gene are MDHEN and SYDVKM. V was clipped by 3 bases and J by 2 bases, with 11 bases between them. The length of the CDR3 is 15 residues. This CDR3 is CASSLPFHPYNEQFF. The CDR3 bases are TGTGCCAGCAGTTTGCCCTTCCACCCCTACAATGAGCAGTTCTTC.

This clonotype appeared a few times. The chain uses TRBV14 and TRBJ2-1; 8 nucleotides match TRBD1. V lost 5 bases to trimming and J lost 7 bases; unmatched junction nucleotides: 10. This CDR3 is 15 amino acids long. The germline gives CDR1 SGHDN, CDR2 FVKESK. CDR3 protein: CASSSRTGYRNEQFF. CDR3 DNA sequence: TGTGCCAGCAGCTCTCGGACAGGGTATAGAAATGAGCAGTTCTTC.

The V gene is TRBV27, the J gene TRBJ2-1; D gene unclear. CDR1 MNHEY and CDR2 SMNVEV come from the germline V gene (reference sequence). This CDR3 is 14 amino acids long. With 6 bases removed from V and 8 bases from J, the gap between germline ends came to 17 bases. CDR3 sequence reads: CASSSLGSGDEQFF. In DNA, the CDR3 is TGTGCCAGCAGCTCACTCGGATCAGGCGATGAGCAGTTCTTC.

Note on this clonotype: Germline is not matched at one junction end, which may reflect a read error. The chain has TRBV9 and TRBJ2-1; possibly TRBD1 for D (5 bases). This CDR3 has 12 amino acids. Germline CDR1 and CDR2: SGDLS and YYNGEE. CDR3: CASSDPVVGQDF. The CDR3 DNA is TGTGCCAGCAGCGACCCTGTAGTGGGGCAGGACTTC.